At least ten counts were recorded for the clone carrying this T cell receptor (beta chain). The antigen remains undetermined. The V segment lost 4 bases and the J segment 2 bases; nucleotides outside the gene matches: 3. CDR1 is SGHRS and CDR2 is YFSETQ in the germline V gene. The CDR3 extends over 14 amino acids. TCRdb used MiXCR to reprocess the RT-PCR reads, holding one entry per CDR3 protein. The sample yields hundreds of thousands of distinct CDR3 sequences, approximately 15% seen once. This sample is drawn from a study of response to subunit inactivated influenza vaccine. Study-level points and caveats: Few new T cells, the authors suggested, are recruited by each seasonal influenza vaccination.

This sequence joins TRBV5-1 and TRBJ2-7; 10 nucleotides match TRBD1. The input for sequencing was PBMCs from blood, taken about 12 days after vaccination. The receptor was isolated from a man aged 50 or older who received an inactivated influenza vaccine. This CDR3 reads CASSPDRGPYEQYF. Here the CDR3 DNA reads TGCGCCAGCAGCCCTGACAGGGGGCCCTACGAGCAGTACTTC.